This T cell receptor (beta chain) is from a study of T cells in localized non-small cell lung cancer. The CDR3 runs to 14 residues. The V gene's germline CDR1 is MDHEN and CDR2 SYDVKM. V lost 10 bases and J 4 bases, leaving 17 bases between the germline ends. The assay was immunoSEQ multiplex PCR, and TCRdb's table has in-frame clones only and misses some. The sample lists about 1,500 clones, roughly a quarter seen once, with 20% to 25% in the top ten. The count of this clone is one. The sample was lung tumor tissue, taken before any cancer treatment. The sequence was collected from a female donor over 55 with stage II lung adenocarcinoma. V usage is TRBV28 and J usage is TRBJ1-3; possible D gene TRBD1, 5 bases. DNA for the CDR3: TGTGCCACCGTGTCGGGACTGCAAGGAAACACCATATATTTT. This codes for CATVSGLQGNTIYF.